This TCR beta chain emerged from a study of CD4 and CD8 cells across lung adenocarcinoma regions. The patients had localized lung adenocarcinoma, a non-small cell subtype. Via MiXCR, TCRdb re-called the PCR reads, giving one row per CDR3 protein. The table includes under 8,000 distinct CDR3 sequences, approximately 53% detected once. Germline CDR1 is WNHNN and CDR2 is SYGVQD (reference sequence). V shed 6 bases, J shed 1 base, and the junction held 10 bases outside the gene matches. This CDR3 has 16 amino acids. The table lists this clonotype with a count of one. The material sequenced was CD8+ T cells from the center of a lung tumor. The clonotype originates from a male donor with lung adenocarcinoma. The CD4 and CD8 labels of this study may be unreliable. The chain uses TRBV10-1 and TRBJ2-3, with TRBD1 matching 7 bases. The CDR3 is CASSLSDRERTDTQYF. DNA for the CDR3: TGCGCCAGCAGCCTATCCGACAGGGAACGCACAGATACGCAGTATTTT.